This T cell receptor (beta chain) was documented in a study of CXCR3-negative and CXCR3-positive naive CD8 T cells. The study sorted every CD8+ T cell subset in triplicate at 250,000 to 300,000 cells each. With respect to this clonotype: The antigen is unknown.

The TRB cDNA libraries were prepared by 5' RACE with UMI labels. TCRdb reanalyzed the 5' RACE reads and collapses them to one entry per CDR3 protein, without DNA. The sample table sets out more than 35,000 distinct CDR3 sequences. Regarding the study as a whole: The study inferred TCR strength from TRB CDR3 properties and found comparable surface CD5 between naive subsets. CXCR3-negative and CXCR3-positive naive cells shared comparable TRBV-TRBJ usage, but memory cells did not.

The CDR3 loop spans 13 amino acids. The V gene's germline CDR1 is MNHNY and CDR2 SVGAGI (reference sequence). The V call is TRBV6-6, the J call TRBJ2-5; as DNA is missing, the TRBD1 call by TCRdb cannot be tested. The sequencing sample was made of memory CD8+ T cells from blood. This receptor was taken from a human donor in good health. Some clones in this sample may be carry-over from other donors' samples. The CDR3 is CASSSREQETQYF.